The 30 T cell receptor beta chains presented below share a single source sample, sequenced in a study of cytomegalovirus exposure and HLA in healthy donors (dated by TCRdb to about 2017). Libraries were made using the immunoSEQ multiplex PCR assay. The multiplex PCR relied on a mix of 60 forward primers for TCR Vbeta segments and 13 reverse primers for TCR Jbeta segments. TCRdb retrieved this table from immuneACCESS and kept in-frame rearrangements only. Not all clones are present; in checked studies, unresolved V genes account for under half, and no reason is known for the remainder. The sample table records about 170,000 clones; around 80% of these occur just once. Of the sample, roughly 4.8% is held by the ten largest clones. The specimen was PBMCs. The receptors were sampled from a woman between 50 and 59 years old in good health and CMV-seropositive.

This sequence joins TRBV7-2 and TRBJ2-7; 10 nucleotides agree with TRBD1. The length of the CDR3 is 15 residues. The germline V gene encodes CDR1 SGHTA and CDR2 FQGNSA. J lost 4 bases, V lost 1 base, and 4 bases had no gene match. DNA of the CDR3: TGTGCCAGCAGCTTAGGACAGGGGGCGCGGTACGAGCAGTACTTC. It specifies CASSLGQGARYEQYF.

The chain recombines TRBV19 with TRBJ1-1; D unclear. This CDR3 comprises 16 residues. Trimming took off 2 bases at V and 1 base at J, with 14 bases between the two ends. Germline V gene data show CDR1 as LNHDA and CDR2 as SQIVND (reference sequence). The CDR3 nucleotides read TGTGCCAGTAGTATATTGACAACCCGAACGAACACTGAAGCTTTCTTT. Translation gives CASSILTTRTNTEAFF.

J is TRBJ2-5 and V is TRBV5-4, with 7 nucleotides matching TRBD2. This CDR3 comprises 16 residues. J gave up 1 base and V 1 base, and 7 bases lay outside the gene matches. Germline V gene lookup returns CDR1 SGHNT and CDR2 YYREEE (reference sequence). The CDR3 region has the DNA TGTGCCAGCAGCTTGAGGGGAGGGAGAACCCAAGAGACCCAGTACTTC. Protein sequence: CASSLRGGRTQETQYF.

V and J are TRBV6-5 and TRBJ1-1; D unresolved. The V end was cut by 0 bases, the J end by 4 bases, with 9 bases between. The V gene's germline CDR1 is MNHEY and CDR2 SVGAGI. This CDR3 contains 14 residues. DNA for the CDR3: TGTGCCAGCAGTTACTCGATGGGCTCCACTGAAGCTTTCTTT. Its protein is CASSYSMGSTEAFF.

This clone came up a few times. This chain connects TRBV13 to TRBJ1-5; D not resolved. The CDR3 runs 17 residues. V shed 3 bases and J shed 3 bases, with 18 bases lying between them. Germline V gene lookup returns CDR1 PRHDT and CDR2 FYEKMQ (reference sequence). CDR3 DNA sequence: TGTGCCAGCAGCTTTACCGGGAACCCGGGTCCCAATCAGCCCCAGCATTTT. Amino acids: CASSFTGNPGPNQPQHF.

The chain couples TRBV19 to TRBJ2-3; 8 bases agree with TRBD1. CDR1 LNHDA and CDR2 SQIVND come from the germline V gene (reference sequence). Trimming cost V 4 bases and J 3 bases; bases outside gene matches: 9. The CDR3 is made up of 16 amino acids. The CDR3 sequence: CASSSEGTGGTDTQYF. For the CDR3, the DNA is TGTGCCAGTAGTAGTGAGGGGACAGGTGGGACAGATACGCAGTATTTT.

This clone was found once. The rearrangement joins TRBV4-3 to TRBJ2-1; tentatively, D is TRBD2 (5 bases). This CDR3 is built from 15 residues. CDR1 and CDR2 from the germline V gene are LGHNA and YSLEER. The V gene lost 0 bases and the J gene lost 8 bases, with 14 bases spanning the gap. The CDR3 bases are TGCGCCAGCAGCCAAGAATCTCCTAGCCCGCATGAGCAGTTCTTC. It translates to CASSQESPSPHEQFF.

This sequence joins TRBV18 and TRBJ1-4; unclear D gene. CDR3 length: 14 amino acids. V lost 6 bases and J 0 bases, leaving 8 bases between the germline ends. CDR1 is KGHSH and CDR2 is LQKENI in the germline V gene. The CDR3 region is CASSRDATNEKLFF. The CDR3, as DNA: TGTGCCAGCTCGCGGGATGCAACTAATGAAAAACTGTTTTTT.

This rearrangement joins TRBV7-2 to TRBJ2-7; D gene unclear. V was cut by 1 base and J by 6 bases, with 13 bases left in between. The CDR3 sequence is 14 residues long. CDR1 is SGHTA, CDR2 FQGNSA, per germline. For the CDR3, the DNA is TGTGCCAGCAGCTTAGGCTCGAGTAATTTCGAGCAGTACTTC. Translating it yields CASSLGSSNFEQYF.

In its sample, this clone was seen a few times. V gene TRBV28 combines with J gene TRBJ1-2; 7 bases are shared with TRBD1. V lost 8 bases and J lost 8; bases outside the gene matches: 11. The V gene's germline CDR1 is MDHEN and CDR2 SYDVKM. The CDR3 has 13 amino acids. CDR3: CASLIEGARGYTF. The CDR3 DNA reads TGTGCCAGCCTTATAGAGGGGGCGCGGGGCTACACCTTC.

The chain is built from TRBV4-1 and TRBJ1-2, with TRBD1 identical over 11 bases. There are 15 residues in the CDR3. Per germline, CDR1 MGHRA and CDR2 YSYEKL. The trim removed 4 bases at V and 1 base at J, leaving 2 bases unmatched. CDR3 coding DNA: TGCGCCAGCAGCCGAGGGACAGGGGGTAACTATGGCTACACCTTC. This sequence encodes CASSRGTGGNYGYTF.

V gene TRBV7-9 combines with J gene TRBJ2-7; D gene uncertain. Germline V CDR1 and CDR2: SEHNR, FQNEAQ (reference sequence). The CDR3 length is 13 residues. The V end lost 5 bases, the J end lost 2 bases, and 10 bases lay between the germline ends. The CDR3 is CASSRTETYEQYF. In DNA, the CDR3 is TGTGCCAGCAGCCGTACAGAGACCTACGAGCAGTACTTC. Drawing the rest from reference TRBV7-9 and TRBJ2-7, the complete variable domain is DTGVSQNPRHKITKRGQNVTFRCDPISEHNRLYWYRQTLGQGPEFLTYFQNEAQLEKSRLLSDRFSAERPKGSFSTLEIQRTEQGDSAMYLCASSRTETYEQYFGPGTRLTVT.

The chain has TRBV7-2 and TRBJ1-5, with D tentatively TRBD1 (6 bases). Trimming took off 4 bases at V and 7 bases at J, with 11 bases between the two ends. Germline V CDR1 and CDR2: SGHTA, FQGNSA. The CDR3 loop spans 13 amino acids. The CDR3 sequence is CASSSGVKQPQHF. The CDR3 DNA is TGTGCCAGCAGCTCAGGGGTCAAACAGCCCCAGCATTTT.

V and J are TRBV6-5 and TRBJ1-2; 7 bases align to TRBD1. Germline-derived CDR1 and CDR2 are MNHEY and SVGAGI. V lost 0 bases to trimming and J lost 3 bases; unmatched junction nucleotides: 4. The CDR3 consists of 15 residues. The CDR3 DNA reads TGTGCCAGCAGTTACTCGATGCAGGGGGACTATGGCTACACCTTC. Translated: CASSYSMQGDYGYTF.

The chain is built from TRBV6-1 and TRBJ2-7; 7 bases match TRBD2. Germline V gene data show CDR1 as MNHNS and CDR2 as SASEGT. The CDR3 runs to 15 residues. With V trimmed by 6 bases and J by 2 bases, 10 bases remained unmatched. The CDR3 DNA is TGTGCCAGCAGAGCCGTGCTAGCGGAGCCCTACGAGCAGTACTTC. Translating gives CASRAVLAEPYEQYF.

This clone was detected once. The V and J genes are TRBV7-2 and TRBJ2-7, with D possibly matching TRBD2 (6 bases). This CDR3 is built from 15 residues. CDR1 SGHTA and CDR2 FQGNSA come from the germline V gene. V lost 1 base, J lost 6 bases, and 16 bases lay in between. The CDR3 region has the DNA TGTGCCAGCAGCTTAGGTAGGGGAGGAGGGCTCGAGCAGTACTTC. Residues: CASSLGRGGGLEQYF.

This clone was counted only a few times. The CDR3 spells CASRPGLAGYTDTQYF. In nucleotides, the CDR3 is TGTGCCAGCAGGCCGGGACTAGCGGGCTACACAGATACGCAGTATTTT. V and J are TRBV5-6 and TRBJ2-3; 12 bases match TRBD2. Unmatched junction bases numbered 6, after V lost 5 bases and J lost 2 bases. The germline V gene has CDR1 SGHDT and CDR2 YYEEEE. The length of the CDR3 is 16 residues.

The chain combines TRBV4-3 with TRBJ2-3, with D unclear. V lost 1 base, J lost 0 bases, and 5 bases lay in between. The CDR3 spans 14 residues. Germline V CDR1 and CDR2: LGHNA, YSLEER. The CDR3 region is CASSQGRSTDTQYF. The DNA of the CDR3 is TGCGCCAGCAGCCAAGGCAGAAGCACAGATACGCAGTATTTT.

The genes are TRBV11-3 and TRBJ2-6; 8 positions match TRBD2. This CDR3 comprises 17 residues. Germline lookup yields CDR1 SGHNT and CDR2 YENEEA. Trimming cost V 7 bases and J 1 base; bases outside gene matches: 9. The CDR3 nucleotides are TGTGCCAGCACCCGGGGGGGGGCCCTTTCTGGGGCCAACGTCCTGACTTTC. Translation gives CASTRGGALSGANVLTF.

This chain connects TRBV11-1 to TRBJ2-4, with D possibly matching TRBD1 (6 bases). The V gene's germline CDR1 is SGHAT and CDR2 FQDESV (reference sequence). This CDR3 spans 15 amino acids. Between the trimmed V and J ends, which lost 5 bases and 3 bases, there was a span of 14 bases. The CDR3 loop is CASSLRGRGKNIQYF. CDR3 in DNA: TGTGCCAGCAGCCTCAGGGGTCGGGGCAAAAACATTCAGTACTTC. The variable domain in full, with the rest retrieved from reference TRBV11-1 and TRBJ2-4, is EAEVAQSPRYKITEKSQAVAFWCDPISGHATLYWYRQILGQGPELLVQFQDESVVDDSQLPKDRFSAERLKGVDSTLKIQPAELGDSAMYLCASSLRGRGKNIQYFGAGTRLSVL.

The chain joins TRBV9 to TRBJ1-4; D ambiguous. Germline-derived CDR1 and CDR2 are SGDLS and YYNGEE. The V end lost 7 bases, the J end lost 3 bases, and 10 bases lay between the germline ends. This CDR3 is 13 amino acids long. CDR3 in DNA: TGTGCCAGCTCCAGGTCGGCTAATGAAAAACTGTTTTTT. Protein product: CASSRSANEKLFF.

This clone was seen once. One end of the junction is discordant with germline, which a read error may explain. The J gene is TRBJ1-1, the V gene TRBV7-7; D is possibly TRBD1 (6 bases). Per the germline V gene, CDR1 is SSHAT and CDR2 is FNYEAQ (reference sequence). The CDR3 is made up of 13 amino acids. The CDR3 region is CASSPDRDTEAFF. The CDR3, as DNA: TGTGCTAGCAGCCCGGACAGAGACACTGAAGCTTTCTTT.

V usage is TRBV7-3 and J usage is TRBJ1-2, with unresolved D. The CDR3 has 13 amino acids. The V gene's germline CDR1 is SGHTA and CDR2 FQGTGA. Trimming cost V 4 bases and J 7 bases, with 13 bases left between them. The CDR3 here is CASSSQLRAGYTF. The CDR3 coding sequence is TGTGCCAGCAGCTCCCAGTTGCGGGCTGGCTACACCTTC.

The table lists this clone with a count of one. J is TRBJ2-1 and V is TRBV6-1, with TRBD1 matching over 8 bases. Germline V lookup: CDR1 MNHNS, CDR2 SASEGT. CDR3 size: 13 residues. With 5 bases clipped from V and 10 bases from J, the junction kept 7 bases outside the gene matches. In nucleotides, the CDR3 is TGTGCCAGCAGTTTTCCCGGGACAGGAGAGCAGTTCTTC. It specifies CASSFPGTGEQFF.

This clone is medium-sized within its sample. The rearrangement joins TRBV6-4 to TRBJ2-2; D may be TRBD2 (6 bases). With 0 bases removed from V and 1 base from J, the gap between germline ends came to 6 bases. In germline, CDR1 is MRHNA, CDR2 SNTAGT. The CDR3 extends over 15 amino acids. The CDR3 reads CASSDSGGNTGELFF. The DNA for the CDR3 is TGTGCCAGCAGTGACTCGGGAGGGAACACCGGGGAGCTGTTTTTT.

The genes are TRBV4-3 and TRBJ1-2, with D maybe TRBD1 (5 bases). From germline, CDR1 is LGHNA and CDR2 YSLEER. The CDR3 loop spans 14 amino acids. The V gene lost 1 base and the J gene lost 6 bases, with 12 bases spanning the gap. The CDR3 reads CASSQVYRNNGYTF. In nucleotides, the CDR3 is TGCGCCAGCAGCCAAGTTTACAGGAACAATGGCTACACCTTC.

The V call is TRBV11-2, the J call TRBJ2-5; perhaps TRBD2 as D (5 bases). Germline V gene lookup returns CDR1 SGHAT and CDR2 FQNNGV. Trimming took off 4 bases at V and 5 bases at J, with 14 bases between the two ends. CDR3 length equals 14 residues. The CDR3 spells CASSYQRAVETQYF. CDR3 sequence (DNA): TGTGCCAGCAGCTATCAGAGGGCCGTGGAGACCCAGTACTTC.

The chain carries TRBV4-3 and TRBJ2-2; D call uncertain. With 6 bases removed from V and 6 bases from J, the gap between germline ends came to 5 bases. This CDR3 contains 11 residues. CDR1 is LGHNA and CDR2 is YSLEER in the germline V gene. The CDR3 bases are TGCGCCAGCAGGGCTGCCGGGGAGCTGTTTTTT. Its translation: CASRAAGELFF.

The chain has TRBV28 and TRBJ2-5, with TRBD2 identical over 8 bases. CDR1 is MDHEN and CDR2 is SYDVKM in the germline V gene. The CDR3 sequence is 16 residues long. V trimming: 5 bases; J trimming: 5 bases; junction bases outside the gene matches: 13. The CDR3 loop is CASSPTGLAFGETQYF. CDR3 bases: TGTGCCAGCAGTCCCACAGGACTAGCCTTTGGGGAGACCCAGTACTTC. The variable domain in full, completed from reference TRBV28 and TRBJ2-5, reads DVKVTQSSRYLVKRTGEKVFLECVQDMDHENMFWYRQDPGLGLRLIYFSYDVKMKEKGDIPEGYSVSREKKERFSLILESASTNQTSMYLCASSPTGLAFGETQYFGPGTRLLVL.

This chain joins TRBV4-1 and TRBJ2-7; 9 bases match TRBD2. Trimming took 1 base from V and 1 from J; bases not matched to a gene: 5. The CDR3 loop spans 16 amino acids. From germline, CDR1 is MGHRA and CDR2 YSYEKL. The CDR3 bases are TGCGCCAGCAGCCAAGCCCCTAGCGGGGTTTCCTACGAGCAGTACTTC. This translates into CASSQAPSGVSYEQYF.